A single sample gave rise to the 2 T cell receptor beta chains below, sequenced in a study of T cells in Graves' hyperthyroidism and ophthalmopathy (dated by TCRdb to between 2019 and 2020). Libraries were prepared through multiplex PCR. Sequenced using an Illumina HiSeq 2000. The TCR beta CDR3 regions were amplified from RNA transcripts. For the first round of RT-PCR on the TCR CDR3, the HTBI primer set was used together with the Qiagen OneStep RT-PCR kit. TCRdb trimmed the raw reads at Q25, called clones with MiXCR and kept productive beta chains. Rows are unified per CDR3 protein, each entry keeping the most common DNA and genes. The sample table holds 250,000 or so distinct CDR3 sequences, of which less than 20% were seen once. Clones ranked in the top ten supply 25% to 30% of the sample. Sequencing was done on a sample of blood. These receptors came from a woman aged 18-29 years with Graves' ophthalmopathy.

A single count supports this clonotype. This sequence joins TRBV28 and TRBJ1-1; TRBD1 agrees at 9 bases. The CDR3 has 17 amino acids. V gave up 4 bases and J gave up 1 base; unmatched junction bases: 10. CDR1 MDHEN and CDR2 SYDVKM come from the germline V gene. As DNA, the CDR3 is TGTGCCAGCAGTTCTCTCGGGACAGGGACGGGGAACACTGAAGCTTTCTTT. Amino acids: CASSSLGTGTGNTEAFF.

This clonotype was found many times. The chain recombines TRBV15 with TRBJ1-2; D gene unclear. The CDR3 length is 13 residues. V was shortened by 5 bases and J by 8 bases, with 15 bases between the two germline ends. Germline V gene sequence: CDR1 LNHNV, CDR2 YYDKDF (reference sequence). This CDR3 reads CATSGQLGYGYTF. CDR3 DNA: TGTGCCACCAGCGGCCAGTTGGGTTACGGCTACACCTTC.